This T cell receptor (beta chain) was captured by sequencing in a study of blood T cell repertoires in COVID-19. Study details: Either two negative PCRs, clearance, or symptom resolution qualified Cohort 3 donors as recovered. The origin of the acute and convalescent COVID-19 samples was the United States, Italy and Spain.

The germline V gene encodes CDR1 MDHEN and CDR2 SYDVKM. CDR3 size: 15 residues. The trim removed 5 bases at V and 2 bases at J, leaving 7 bases unmatched. Clones were sequenced by immunoSEQ multiplex PCR, and TCRdb holds only the in-frame ones, with some missing. The profile shows roughly 210,000 clones, roughly 84% of them singletons. The rearrangement joins TRBV28 to TRBJ2-3, with TRBD2 identical over 7 bases. The sample comprised PBMCs or T cells enriched from blood (not recorded which). The clonotype originates from a man in his thirties or forties in a cohort exposed to, infected with or recovered from COVID-19 (not recorded which). CDR3: CASSPGGRATDTQYF. For the CDR3, the DNA is TGTGCCAGCAGTCCCGGAGGGAGGGCCACAGATACGCAGTATTTT.